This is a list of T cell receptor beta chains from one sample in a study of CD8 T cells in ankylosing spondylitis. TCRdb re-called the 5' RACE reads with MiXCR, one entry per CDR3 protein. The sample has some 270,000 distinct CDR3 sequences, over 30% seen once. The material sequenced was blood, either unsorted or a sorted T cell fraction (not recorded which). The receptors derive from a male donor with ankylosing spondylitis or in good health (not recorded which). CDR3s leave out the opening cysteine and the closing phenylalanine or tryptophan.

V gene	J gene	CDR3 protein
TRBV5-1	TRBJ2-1	ASSLMTGGDNEQF
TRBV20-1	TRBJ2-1	SARDEGGGLNEQF
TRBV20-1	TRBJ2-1	SASGTANNEQF
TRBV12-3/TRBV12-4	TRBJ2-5	ASSLRRGTLQETQY
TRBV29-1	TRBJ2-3	SVAGTPAGTTDTQY
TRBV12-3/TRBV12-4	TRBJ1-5	ASSSRAINQPQH
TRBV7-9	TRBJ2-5	ASSSTLAWETQY
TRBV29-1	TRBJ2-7	SVLHGQGAPHAYEQY
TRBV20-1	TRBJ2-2	SARSEDYPIGELF
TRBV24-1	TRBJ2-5	ATSDLSGQETQY
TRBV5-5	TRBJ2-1	ASSLWGYNEQF
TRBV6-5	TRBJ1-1	ASSQQGVKAF
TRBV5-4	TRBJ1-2	ASSQGQEIYGYT
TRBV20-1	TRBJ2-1	SASKDREVNEQF
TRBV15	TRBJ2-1	ATSLWVLSGEQF
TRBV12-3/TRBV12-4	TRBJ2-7	ASSFYRGGDEQY
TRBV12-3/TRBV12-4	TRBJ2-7	ASSFRSSGGYEQY
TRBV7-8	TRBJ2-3	ASSLAGGTEQY
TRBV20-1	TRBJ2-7	SARGTSAGFPREQY
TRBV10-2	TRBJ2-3	ASSDPGEVTDTQY
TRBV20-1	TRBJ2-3	SARVTSGGASDTQY
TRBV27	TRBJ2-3	ASSLLPLADVLGTQY
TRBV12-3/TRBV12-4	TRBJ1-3	ASSPYDSRSGNTIY
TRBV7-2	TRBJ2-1	ATTLDPSDYNEQF
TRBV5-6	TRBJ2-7	ASSLLFSGTGGLPYEQY
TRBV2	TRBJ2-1	ASGQGLSSYNEQF
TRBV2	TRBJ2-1	ASRAGAGQYNEQF
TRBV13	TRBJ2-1	ASSLGRTGTYNEQF
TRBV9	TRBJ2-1	ASSPSGTYNEQF
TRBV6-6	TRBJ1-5	ASTGSDQPQH
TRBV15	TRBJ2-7	ATSPDVGRVHEQY
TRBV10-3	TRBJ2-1	AISESLYNEQF
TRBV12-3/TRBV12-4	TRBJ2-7	ASSLPGGGDEQY
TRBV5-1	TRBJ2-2	ASSLAGHQNTGELF
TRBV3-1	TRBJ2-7	ASSKPRAGRYEQY
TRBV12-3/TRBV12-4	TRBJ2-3	ASSPPFRVKTQY
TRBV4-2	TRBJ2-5	ASSPTKQETQY
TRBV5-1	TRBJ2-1	ASSARTEGEQF
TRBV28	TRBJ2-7	ASRGEGYYEQY
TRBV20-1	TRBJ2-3	SARPAAGSTDTQY
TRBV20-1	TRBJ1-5	SAPRLGQLQPQH
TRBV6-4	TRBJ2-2	ASSDGGAGELF
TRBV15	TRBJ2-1	ATSRTRQGEQF
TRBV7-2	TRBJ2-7	ASSFPQQAVSSYEQY
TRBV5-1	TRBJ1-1	ASSLAGQGTEAF
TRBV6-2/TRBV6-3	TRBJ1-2	ASKKGSYGYT
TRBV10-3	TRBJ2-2	AISEPTNTGELF
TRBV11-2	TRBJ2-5	ASSRAGVGETQY
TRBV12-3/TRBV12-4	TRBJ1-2	ASSLARWPSYGYT
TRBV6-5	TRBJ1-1	ASSSTGANTEAF
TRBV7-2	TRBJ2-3	ASSQGPDTQY
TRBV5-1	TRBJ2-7	ASSFSTGGYEQY